This T cell receptor (beta chain) was profiled in a study of blood T cell repertoires in COVID-19 (dated by TCRdb to 2018 to 2020). About the full investigation: Samples covering the acute and convalescent phases of COVID-19 were provided by collaborators in the United States, Italy and Spain. Deeply sampled blood TCRbeta repertoires from subjects exposed to, actively infected with, or recovered from COVID-19 were included in the dataset. Samples came from the ongoing ImmuneRACE study (first 160 participants) plus 1,254 subjects from 6 global collaborators. The repertoires were made available in a free public database intended to serve as a resource for research on the immune response to SARS-CoV-2. HLA class I and class II types, where available, came from metadata supplied by the sample provider rather than from assay-based typing. The material from the prospective study consisted of cDNA or gDNA derived from T cells, B-cell-depleted T cells, or PBMCs. Sample metadata almost always included a de-identified subject ID, COVID-19 status, age in years and sex. What the study reported, not specific to this receptor: How much clinical and demographic metadata was included differed by source and by participant, and the metadata was provided uncurated.

In Seattle, one collaborating source enrolled patients while the infection was active and tracked those patients longitudinally over the course of disease. Collaborating institutions collected whole blood in K2EDTA tubes following their own protocols. Collaborator samples were shipped for TCRbeta analysis as frozen whole blood, isolated PBMCs, or DNA extracted from either sample type. This clone was seen a single time. Its antigen is not yet known. Per-nucleotide qualities are absent, and no much larger clonotype sits a single base away. V sheds 7 bases and J sheds 2 bases, leaving 15 bases between their ends. The germline V gene (reference sequence) supplies CDR1 MNHEY and CDR2 SMNVEV. From cysteine to phenylalanine, the CDR3 is 15 amino acids long. Of all the DNA, just the CDR3 is kept, 45 bases in frame from base 1. The immunoSEQ Assay, a bias-controlled multiplex PCR, was used to amplify TCRbeta CDR3 regions from genomic DNA. In the paper's pipeline: The number of nucleated cells in each sample was estimated by amplification of reference gene primers within the assay. To quantify the absolute abundance of each unique TCRbeta CDR3 rearrangement, sequence reads were collapsed and filtered. For each sample, productive Simpson clonality was calculated as the square root of Simpson's diversity index over productive rearrangements. In its TCRdb copy, this immuneACCESS table keeps in-frame sequences only and misses some clones. Where compared with another copy, unresolved V genes explain less than half of these, and the others have no known cause. The D gene and trimming were derived from the DNA, and the V and J assignments and clone size from that table. Present in this sample are approximately 400,000 clones, about 87% of which were seen just once. The ten largest clones represent around 12% of the sample.

The sequence derives from a woman aged 45-65 years with COVID-19, enrolled during active disease. Sequenced sample: peripheral blood. This sequence uses TRBV27 and TRBJ2-1; 7 matching bases give a weak D call of TRBD1. In nucleotide form, the sequence is TGTGCCAGCATGAAGGCGGGACAGACCTACAATGAGCAGTTCTTC. It translates to CASMKAGQTYNEQFF.